This T cell receptor (beta chain) is drawn from a study of T cells in Graves' hyperthyroidism and ophthalmopathy. Study outcomes and limitations: Ophthalmopathy, as predicted by the model, came a median around 6.7 months after the prediction. Among thyroid clonotypes expanded above 0.001, most also appeared in blood.

RNA transcripts provided the source from which TCR beta CDR3 regions were amplified. With the HTBI primer set, the TCR CDR3 went through a first round of RT-PCR. TCRdb analysed the multiplex PCR reads with MiXCR anew, one entry per CDR3 protein. The sample yields about 200,000 distinct CDR3 sequences, about a sixth seen once. Over 18 months, lack of ophthalmopathy progression marked Graves' hyperthyroidism as stable. The PBMCs were taken from under 12 ml of fresh peripheral blood. This clonotype was recorded a few times. Its target is not known. CDR1 and CDR2 (germline): MNHNS, SASEGT. V was trimmed by 4 bases and J by 0 bases, leaving 14 bases between them. The length of the CDR3 is 16 residues.

The specimen was blood. This clonotype originated in a woman aged 45-59 years with Graves' hyperthyroidism. The chain links TRBV6-1 to TRBJ2-3, with D possibly being TRBD1 (5 bases). The CDR3: CASSGWGGPSTDTQYF. The CDR3 DNA reads TGTGCCAGCAGTGGCTGGGGCGGCCCTAGCACAGATACGCAGTATTTT.